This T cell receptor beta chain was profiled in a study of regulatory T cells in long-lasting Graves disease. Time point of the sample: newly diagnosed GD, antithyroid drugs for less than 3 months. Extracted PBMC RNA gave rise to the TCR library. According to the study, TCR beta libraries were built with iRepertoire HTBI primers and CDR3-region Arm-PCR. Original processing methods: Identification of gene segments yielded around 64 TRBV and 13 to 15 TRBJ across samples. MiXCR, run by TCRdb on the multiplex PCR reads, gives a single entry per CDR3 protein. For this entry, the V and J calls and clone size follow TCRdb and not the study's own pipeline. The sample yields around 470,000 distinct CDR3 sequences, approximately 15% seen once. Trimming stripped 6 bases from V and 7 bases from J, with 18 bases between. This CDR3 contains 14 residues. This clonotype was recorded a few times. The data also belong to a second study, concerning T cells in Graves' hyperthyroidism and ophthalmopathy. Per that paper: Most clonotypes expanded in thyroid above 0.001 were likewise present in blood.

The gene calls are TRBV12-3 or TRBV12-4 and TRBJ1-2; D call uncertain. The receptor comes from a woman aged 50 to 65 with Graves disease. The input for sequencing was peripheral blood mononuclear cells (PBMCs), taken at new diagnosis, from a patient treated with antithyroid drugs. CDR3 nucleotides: TGTGCCAGCAGCGCCCCGGACGGGTGGATTGGCTACACCTTC. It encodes CASSAPDGWIGYTF.